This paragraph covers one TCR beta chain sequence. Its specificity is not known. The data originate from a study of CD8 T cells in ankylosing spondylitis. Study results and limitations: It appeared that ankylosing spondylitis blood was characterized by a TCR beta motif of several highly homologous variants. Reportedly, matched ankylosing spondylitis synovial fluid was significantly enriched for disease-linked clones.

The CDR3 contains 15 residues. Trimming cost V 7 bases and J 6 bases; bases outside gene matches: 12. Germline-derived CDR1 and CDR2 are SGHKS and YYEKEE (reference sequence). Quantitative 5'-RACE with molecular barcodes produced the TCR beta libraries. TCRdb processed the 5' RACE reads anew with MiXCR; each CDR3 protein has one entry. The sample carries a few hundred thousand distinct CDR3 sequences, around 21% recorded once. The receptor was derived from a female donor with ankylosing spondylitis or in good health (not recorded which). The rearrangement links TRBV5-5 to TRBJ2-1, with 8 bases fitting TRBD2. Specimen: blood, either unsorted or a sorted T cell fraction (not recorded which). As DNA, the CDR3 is TGTGCCAGCGGTAGGCAAGCGGGAGACTTCAATGAGCAGTTCTTC. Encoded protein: CASGRQAGDFNEQFF. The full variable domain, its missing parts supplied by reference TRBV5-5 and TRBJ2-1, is DAGVTQSPTHLIKTRGQQVTLRCSPISGHKSVSWYQQVLGQGPQFIFQYYEKEERGRGNFPDRFSARQFPNYSSELNVNALLLGDSALYLCASGRQAGDFNEQFFGPGTRLTVL.